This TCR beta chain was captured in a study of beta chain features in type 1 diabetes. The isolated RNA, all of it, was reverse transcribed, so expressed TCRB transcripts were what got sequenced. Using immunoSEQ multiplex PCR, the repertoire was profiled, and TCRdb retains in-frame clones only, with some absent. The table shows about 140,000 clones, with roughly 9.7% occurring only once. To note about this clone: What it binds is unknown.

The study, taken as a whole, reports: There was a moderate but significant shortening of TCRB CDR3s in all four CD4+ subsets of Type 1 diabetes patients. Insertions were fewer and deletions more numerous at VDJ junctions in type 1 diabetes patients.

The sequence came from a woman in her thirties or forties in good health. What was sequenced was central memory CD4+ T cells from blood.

This CDR3 reads CASSYRGDVYF. DNA of the CDR3: TGTGCCAGCAGTTACCGGGGGGACGTGTATTTT. The chain joins TRBV6-6 to TRBJ2-3; TRBD2 agrees at 7 bases. Germline-derived CDR1 and CDR2 are MNHNY and SVGAGI (reference sequence). The CDR3 totals 11 residues. V trimming: 2 bases; J trimming: 14 bases; junction bases outside the gene matches: 4.